The source of this T cell receptor beta chain is a study of cytomegalovirus exposure and HLA in healthy donors. The PCR ran on 60 Vbeta and 13 Jbeta primers. Original handling: Later, tens of millions of unique TCR beta chains were counted in an analysis, and 10 million to 12 million of them were shared. The table came from immunoSEQ multiplex PCR; TCRdb's copy has only in-frame clones and leaves some out. V, J and clone size are taken as reported in that table, and D and trimming were inferred from the DNA itself. Of 95,000 to 150,000 clones in the sample, 73% were seen once. The CDR3 contains 17 residues. V was pared by 0 bases and J by 0 bases, with 12 bases between. Germline loops: CDR1 LNHNV, CDR2 YYDKDF (reference sequence).

The sample comprised PBMCs. V and J are TRBV15 and TRBJ1-5, with D possibly being TRBD1 (6 bases). The TCR originated in a man aged 55 to 70 in good health and CMV-seropositive. The CDR3: CATSREGGLYSNQPQHF. CDR3 DNA sequence: TGTGCCACCAGCAGAGAGGGGGGGCTCTATAGCAATCAGCCCCAGCATTTT. Complete variable domain (other parts from reference TRBV15 and TRBJ1-5): DAMVIQNPRYQVTQFGKPVTLSCSQTLNHNVMYWYQQKSSQAPKLLFHYYDKDFNNEADTPDNFQSRRPNTSFCFLDIRSPGLGDTAMYLCATSREGGLYSNQPQHFGDGTRLSIL.